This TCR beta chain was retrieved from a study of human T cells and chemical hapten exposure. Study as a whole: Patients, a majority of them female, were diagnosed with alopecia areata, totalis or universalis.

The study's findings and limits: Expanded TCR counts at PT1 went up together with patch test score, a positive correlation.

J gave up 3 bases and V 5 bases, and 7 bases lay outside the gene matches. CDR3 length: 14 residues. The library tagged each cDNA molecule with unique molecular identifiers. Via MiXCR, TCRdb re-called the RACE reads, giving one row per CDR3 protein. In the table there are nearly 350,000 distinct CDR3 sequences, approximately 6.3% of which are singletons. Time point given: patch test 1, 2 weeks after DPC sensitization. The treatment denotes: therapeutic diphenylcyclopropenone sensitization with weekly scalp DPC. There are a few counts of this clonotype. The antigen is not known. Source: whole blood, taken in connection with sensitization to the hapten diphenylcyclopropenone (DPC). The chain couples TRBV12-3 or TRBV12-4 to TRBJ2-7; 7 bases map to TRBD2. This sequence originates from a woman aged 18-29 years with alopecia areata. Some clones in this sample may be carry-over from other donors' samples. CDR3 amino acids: CASSRGRAGYEQYF. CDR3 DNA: TGTGCCAGCAGTCGTGGGAGGGCAGGCTACGAGCAGTACTTC.